The 19 T cell receptor beta chains reported below all come from one sample, sequenced in a study of OX40 agonist ivuxolimab in advanced cancers. The data were produced by immunoSEQ multiplex PCR, yet TCRdb's version contains in-frame clones alone and is incomplete. Of approximately 100,000 clones in the sample, roughly 90% were seen once. The source material was CD4+ or CD8+ T cells sorted from blood, sampled in a trial of the OX40 agonist ivuxolimab. These receptors originate from an adult with an advanced solid tumor such as melanoma, head and neck, liver or kidney cancer.

This clone appeared a single time. CDR3 amino acids: CASSRGGHGELFF. DNA for the CDR3: TGTGCCAGCAGTCGTGGGGGGCACGGGGAGCTGTTTTTT. The chain uses TRBV6-5 and TRBJ2-2, with D perhaps being TRBD1 or TRBD2 (6 bases each). Trimming removed 5 bases at V and 7 bases at J, with 11 bases between. Per the germline V gene, CDR1 is MNHEY and CDR2 is SVGAGI. The length of the CDR3 is 13 residues.

The V gene is TRBV30, the J gene TRBJ1-6; D unresolved. The V gene's germline CDR1 is GTSNPN and CDR2 SVGIG (reference sequence). The ends were cut back, 7 bases at V and 8 bases at J, with 3 bases in the middle. The CDR3 spans 9 residues. The CDR3 sequence is CASDSPLHF. DNA of the CDR3: TGTGCCTCCGATTCACCCCTCCACTTT.

V and J are TRBV5-1 and TRBJ2-7; 8 bases are a match to TRBD1. This CDR3 region has 16 residues. Germline loops: CDR1 SGHRS, CDR2 YFSETQ. V trimming: 5 bases; J trimming: 6 bases; junction bases outside the gene matches: 16. CDR3 sequence: CASRRSTGASGSEQYF. CDR3 nucleotides: TGCGCCAGCAGACGCTCGACAGGGGCCTCGGGATCCGAGCAGTACTTC.

The chain links TRBV14 to TRBJ2-3, with D possibly being TRBD1 (6 bases). Germline V CDR1 and CDR2: SGHDN, FVKESK. The CDR3 sequence is 15 residues long. With 0 bases removed from V and 2 bases from J, the gap between germline ends came to 9 bases. Here the CDR3 reads CASSQEQGITDTQYF. As DNA, the CDR3 is TGTGCCAGCAGCCAAGAACAGGGTATCACAGATACGCAGTATTTT.

This clone was recorded once. The chain is built from TRBV7-2 and TRBJ2-7; the match to TRBD2 covers 13 bases. CDR1 and CDR2 from the germline V gene are SGHTA and FQGNSA. The V and J ends lost 3 bases and 7 bases, in that order; junction bases with no gene match: 9. The CDR3 is made up of 16 amino acids. CDR3 coding DNA: TGTGCCAGCAGCTTTACTAGCGGGGGGGCTTTTCGGGAGCAGTACTTC. As protein: CASSFTSGGAFREQYF.

The table lists this clone with many counts. This rearrangement joins TRBV10-2 to TRBJ2-7; a possible D gene is TRBD1 (6 bases). Germline V gene lookup returns CDR1 WSHSY and CDR2 SAAADI. This CDR3 region has 13 residues. The V gene lost 5 bases and the J gene lost 4 bases, with 12 bases spanning the gap. The CDR3 DNA sequence: TGCGCCAGCAGTCCCCAGGGGCGGTACGAGCAGTACTTC. Protein: CASSPQGRYEQYF.

The rearrangement links TRBV6-5 to TRBJ1-2; D is possibly TRBD1 (5 bases). The V and J ends lost 10 bases and 5 bases respectively, with 20 bases between them. The CDR3 consists of 14 residues. CDR1 and CDR2 from the germline V gene are MNHEY and SVGAGI. CDR3 in amino acids: CATSPRVVGYGYTF. The DNA for the CDR3 is TGTGCCACCTCACCCAGGGTCGTGGGGTATGGCTACACCTTC.

The chain combines TRBV28 with TRBJ1-3, with 7 bases lining up with TRBD1. Germline CDR1 MDHEN, CDR2 SYDVKM. CDR3 length: 15 amino acids. J gave up 1 base and V 2 bases, and 2 bases lay outside the gene matches. The CDR3 is CASSLGTASGNTIYF. The DNA for the CDR3 is TGTGCCAGCAGTTTAGGGACAGCATCTGGAAACACCATATATTTT.

The rearrangement uses TRBV5-1 and TRBJ2-2; D possibly corresponds to TRBD1 (6 bases). V lost 4 bases to trimming and J lost 1 base, with 17 bases between them. This CDR3 has 17 amino acids. The germline V gene has CDR1 SGHRS and CDR2 YFSETQ. The chain's CDR3 is CASSPDPRGMNTGELFF. CDR3 nucleotide sequence: TGCGCCAGCAGCCCAGACCCTAGGGGGATGAACACCGGGGAGCTGTTTTTT.

J is TRBJ2-3 and V is TRBV5-1, with D tentatively TRBD1 or TRBD2 (6 bases each). Germline V CDR1 and CDR2: SGHRS, YFSETQ. The CDR3 loop spans 15 amino acids. V was shortened by 4 bases and J by 1 base, with 13 bases between the two germline ends. The CDR3 region has the DNA TGCGCCAGCAGCGCCACAGGGACTGGCACAGATACGCAGTATTTT. Residues: CASSATGTGTDTQYF. The variable domain in full, completed from reference TRBV5-1 and TRBJ2-3, reads KAGVTQTPRYLIKTRGQQVTLSCSPISGHRSVSWYQQTPGQGLQFLFEYFSETQRNKGNFPGRFSGRQFSNSRSEMNVSTLELGDSALYLCASSATGTGTDTQYFGPGTRLTVL.

This chain joins TRBV5-4 and TRBJ2-5; TRBD1 matches at 9 bases. The J call may be mistaken, given a closer DNA end match to TRBJ2-7. The germline V gene has CDR1 SGHNT and CDR2 YYREEE (reference sequence). The CDR3 has 13 amino acids. The CDR3 loop is CASSLGTGDEQYF. CDR3 sequence (DNA): TGTGCCAGCAGCTTGGGGACAGGGGACGAGCAGTACTTC.

This sequence joins TRBV4-3 and TRBJ1-1; TRBD1 agrees at 7 bases. The V gene's germline CDR1 is LGHNA and CDR2 YSLEER. The J segment lost 11 bases and the V segment lost 1 base, leaving 7 bases of the junction unmatched. The CDR3 extends over 13 amino acids. CDR3 nucleotides: TGCGCCAGCAGCCAAGTGGGACAGAGATCGGCTTTCTTT. This encodes CASSQVGQRSAFF.

The gene calls are TRBV27 and TRBJ1-1; D unclear. Germline values: CDR1 MNHEY, CDR2 SMNVEV (reference sequence). There are 13 residues in the CDR3. V was trimmed by 6 bases and J by 4 bases, leaving 12 bases between them. The CDR3 region has the DNA TGTGCCAGCAGCCCCCTGGGCACCACTGAAGCTTTCTTT. This gives the protein CASSPLGTTEAFF.

The gene calls are TRBV6-6 and TRBJ1-5; 8 positions agree with TRBD1. Trimming at V came to 5 bases and at J to 5 bases, leaving 2 bases not matched to a gene. CDR1 MNHNY and CDR2 SVGAGI come from the germline V gene (reference sequence). The CDR3 consists of 13 residues. CDR3 amino acids: CASSDRGYQPQHF. CDR3 DNA sequence: TGTGCCAGCAGTGACAGGGGATATCAGCCCCAGCATTTT.

The genes are TRBV29-1 and TRBJ1-5, with D possibly TRBD1 on 6 matching bases. The V and J ends lost 7 bases and 1 base respectively, with 14 bases between them. The V gene's germline CDR1 is SQVTM and CDR2 ANQGSEA. The CDR3 consists of 14 residues. In nucleotides, the CDR3 is TGCAGCGCGGGAGGCGGGGGCAGCAATCAGCCCCAGCATTTT. This gives the protein CSAGGGGSNQPQHF.

A single count supports this clone. V usage is TRBV18 and J usage is TRBJ2-5, with D hard to call. The CDR3 extends over 13 amino acids. V was pared by 3 bases and J by 1 base, with 6 bases between. From germline, CDR1 is KGHSH and CDR2 LQKENI. The CDR3 region is CASSPGIQETQYF. Written as DNA, the CDR3 is TGTGCCAGCTCACCGGGGATCCAAGAGACCCAGTACTTC.

This chain joins TRBV5-6 and TRBJ1-2, with D unresolved. V shed 3 bases and J shed 8 bases, with 14 bases lying between them. CDR3 length: 13 amino acids. Germline CDR1 reads SGHDT; CDR2 reads YYEEEE. DNA for the CDR3: TGTGCCAGCAGCTGGGGAGCGGCCGGGGGCTACACCTTC. Amino acid sequence: CASSWGAAGGYTF.

This chain connects TRBV25-1 to TRBJ1-2; the D gene is possibly TRBD1 (5 bases). The CDR3 is made up of 14 amino acids. Trimming took off 4 bases at V and 5 bases at J, with 14 bases between the two ends. The V gene's germline CDR1 is MGHDK and CDR2 SYGVNS. The DNA for the CDR3 is TGTGCCAGCAGTGGGCAGCAGGGAAGGTATGGCTACACCTTC. It specifies CASSGQQGRYGYTF.

The chain uses TRBV6-5 and TRBJ2-7; TRBD2 matches at 9 bases. The germline gives CDR1 MNHEY, CDR2 SVGAGI. CDR3 size: 15 residues. After removal of 2 bases from V and 2 bases from J, the junction contained 4 bases not matched to a gene. The CDR3 nucleotides are TGTGCCAGCAGTTACAGGCGGGGGGGGGCCTACGAGCAGTACTTC. As protein: CASSYRRGGAYEQYF.